This TCR beta chain stems from a study of cytomegalovirus exposure and HLA in healthy donors. Donors showed nominal health when sampled, although they likely had unrecorded immune exposures. A multiplex PCR was run with 60 Vbeta primers and 13 Jbeta primers. Clones were sequenced by immunoSEQ multiplex PCR, and TCRdb holds only the in-frame ones, with some missing. This sample has more than 140,000 clones, with approximately 79% found just once. This CDR3 region has 13 residues. V dropped 3 bases and J dropped 8 bases, with 14 bases sitting between them. CDR1 is SGDLS, CDR2 YYNGEE, per germline. Sequencing was done on a sample of PBMCs. The chain carries TRBV9 and TRBJ1-2, with D possibly matching TRBD1 (5 bases). The sequence came from a male donor in good health and CMV-seronegative. The CDR3 loop reads CASSAGPAKGYTF. The CDR3 DNA is TGTGCCAGCAGCGCAGGGCCCGCTAAGGGCTACACCTTC.